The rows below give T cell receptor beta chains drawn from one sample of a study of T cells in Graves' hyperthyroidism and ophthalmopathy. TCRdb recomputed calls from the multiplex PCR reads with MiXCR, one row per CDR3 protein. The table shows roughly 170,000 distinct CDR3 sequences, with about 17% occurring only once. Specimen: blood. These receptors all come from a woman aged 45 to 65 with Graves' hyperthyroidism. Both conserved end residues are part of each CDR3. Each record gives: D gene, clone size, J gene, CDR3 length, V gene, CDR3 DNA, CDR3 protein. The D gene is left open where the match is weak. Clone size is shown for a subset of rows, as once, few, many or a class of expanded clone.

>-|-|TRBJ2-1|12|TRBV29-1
TGCAGCGTTGAATGGGCGGACAATGAGCAGTTCTTC
CSVEWADNEQFF
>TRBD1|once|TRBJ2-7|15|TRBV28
TGTGCCAGCATCTCGCCCGGGACAGGCCTTTACGAGCAGTACTTC
CASISPGTGLYEQYF
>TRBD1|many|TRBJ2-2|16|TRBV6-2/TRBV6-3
TGTGCCAGCAGTCCGTTGCGGACAGGGGGCCCCGGGGAGCTGTTTTTT
CASSPLRTGGPGELFF
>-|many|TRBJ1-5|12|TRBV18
TGTGCCAGCTCACCCCCTTTGGGGCCCCAGCATTTT
CASSPPLGPQHF
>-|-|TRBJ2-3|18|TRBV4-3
TGCGCCAGCAGCCACGATCAAGGGGGGGGGGCCAGCACAGATACGCAGTATTTT
CASSHDQGGGASTDTQYF
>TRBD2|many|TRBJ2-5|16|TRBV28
TGTGCCAGCAGTTTCGGTAGCGGGGTTAACCAAGAGACCCAGTACTTC
CASSFGSGVNQETQYF
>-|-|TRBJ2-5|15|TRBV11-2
TGTGCCAGCAGTTTTATTAACAGGAGGGTTGAGACCCAGTACTTC
CASSFINRRVETQYF
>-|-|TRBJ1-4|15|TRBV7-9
TGTGCCAGCAGCGAGACCCAAGCTGGTGGTGAAAAACTGTTTTTT
CASSETQAGGEKLFF
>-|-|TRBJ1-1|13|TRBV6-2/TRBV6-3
TGTGCCAGCAGTTACTCGGGAGGGTCTGAAGCTTTCTTT
CASSYSGGSEAFF
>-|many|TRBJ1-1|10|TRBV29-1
TGCAGCGTCGCAACGGGTGAAGCTTTCTTT
CSVATGEAFF
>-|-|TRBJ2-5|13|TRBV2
TGTGCCATCAGCAGTCTACCTCAAGAGACCCAGTACTTC
CAISSLPQETQYF
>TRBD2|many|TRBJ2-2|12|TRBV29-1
TGCAGCGCTATGCGGGGGACCGGGGAGCTGTTTTTT
CSAMRGTGELFF
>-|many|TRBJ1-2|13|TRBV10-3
TGTGCCATCAGTGAGTGGCAGTTCTATGGCTACACCTTC
CAISEWQFYGYTF
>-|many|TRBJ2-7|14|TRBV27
TGTGCCAGCAGTTTAACCCTACTCTCCTACGAGCAGTACTTC
CASSLTLLSYEQYF
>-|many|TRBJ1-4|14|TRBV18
TGTGCCAGCTCATCGCTTGATGGGGGTGAAAAACTGTTTTTT
CASSSLDGGEKLFF
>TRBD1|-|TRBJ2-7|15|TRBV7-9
TGTGCCAGCAGCTTAAGGGACAGACATTCCTACGAGCAGTACTTC
CASSLRDRHSYEQYF
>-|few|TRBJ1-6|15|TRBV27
TGTGCCAGCACTCCAGCCGGGGCAGAAGGTTCACCCCTCCACTTT
CASTPAGAEGSPLHF
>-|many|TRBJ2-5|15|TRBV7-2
TGTGCCAGCAGCTTAAAGAGGAGGCCGGCGGAGACCCAGTACTTC
CASSLKRRPAETQYF
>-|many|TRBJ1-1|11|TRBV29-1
TGCAGCGTTGTAATGAACACTGAAGCTTTCTTT
CSVVMNTEAFF
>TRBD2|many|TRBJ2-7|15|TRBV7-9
TGTGCCAGCAGCCCAACTAGCGGGGTTTACTACGAGCAGTACTTC
CASSPTSGVYYEQYF
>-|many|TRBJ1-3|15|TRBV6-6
TGTGCCAGCAGTTACGGAATGGGCTCTGGAAACACCATATATTTT
CASSYGMGSGNTIYF
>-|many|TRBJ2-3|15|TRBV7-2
TGTGCCAGCAGCTTATCTAGGGGGTCAGCAGATACGCAGTATTTT
CASSLSRGSADTQYF
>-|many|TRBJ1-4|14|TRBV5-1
TGCGCCAGCAGCTTGGGATCAGGGAGTGAAAAACTGTTTTTT
CASSLGSGSEKLFF
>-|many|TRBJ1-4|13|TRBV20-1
TGCAGTGCTGATTGGGCAGGCAATGAAAAACTGTTTTTT
CSADWAGNEKLFF
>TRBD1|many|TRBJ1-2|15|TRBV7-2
TGTGCCAGCAGTCTGCAGGGGGGGGGGTACTATGGCTACACCTTC
CASSLQGGGYYGYTF
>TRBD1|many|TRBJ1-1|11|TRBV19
TGTGCCAGTAGACCGGACAGGGAAGCTTTCTTT
CASRPDREAFF
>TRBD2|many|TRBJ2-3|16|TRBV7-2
TGTGCCAGCAGCTCGCCCCGGCGGGGGGCCACAGATACGCAGTATTTT
CASSSPRRGATDTQYF
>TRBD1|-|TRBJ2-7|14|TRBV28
TGTGCCACTAGAGGGACAGGGGGCCTCTACGAGCAGTACTTC
CATRGTGGLYEQYF
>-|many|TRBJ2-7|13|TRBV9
TGTGCCAGCAGCGGATTCGATGGTCACGAGCAGTACTTC
CASSGFDGHEQYF
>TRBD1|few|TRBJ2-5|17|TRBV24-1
TGTGCCACCAGTGATCCTCGGCAGGGGGCTCCCCAAGAGACCCAGTACTTC
CATSDPRQGAPQETQYF
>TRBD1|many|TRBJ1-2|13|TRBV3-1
TGTGCCAGCAGACTAGGACAGGGCCGTGGCTACACCTTC
CASRLGQGRGYTF
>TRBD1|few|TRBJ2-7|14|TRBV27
TGTGCCAGCAGTCTACAGGGGGCGTCTTACGAGCAGTACTTC
CASSLQGASYEQYF
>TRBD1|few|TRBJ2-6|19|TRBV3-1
TGTGCCAGCAGCCAAGTCGGTGACAGGGGGAGTCTGGAGGCCAACGTCCTGACTTTC
CASSQVGDRGSLEANVLTF
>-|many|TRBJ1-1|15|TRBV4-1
TGCGCCAGCAGCCTGAGGGGGGCAGGGAACACTGAAGCTTTCTTT
CASSLRGAGNTEAFF
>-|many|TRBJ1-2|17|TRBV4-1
TGCGCCAGCAGCCAACTCCGATCCGAGGCATCTACTAGGGGCTACACCTTC
CASSQLRSEASTRGYTF
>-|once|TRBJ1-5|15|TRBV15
TGTGCCACCAGTCTCCGGGACATGGGAAATCAGCCCCAGCATTTT
CATSLRDMGNQPQHF
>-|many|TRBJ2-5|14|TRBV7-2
TGTGCCAGCAGCAGGGGGATATTGGGAGAGACCCAGTACTTC
CASSRGILGETQYF
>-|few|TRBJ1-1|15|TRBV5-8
TGTGCCAGCAGCTTGGTGGGACGGGCGAACACTGAAGCTTTCTTT
CASSLVGRANTEAFF
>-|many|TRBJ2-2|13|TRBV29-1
TGCAGCGTTGAGAGCGGGAACACCGGGGAGCTGTTTTTT
CSVESGNTGELFF
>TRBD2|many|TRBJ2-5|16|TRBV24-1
TGTGCCACCAGTGACGATAGCGGGGGGGCCTTGGAGACCCAGTACTTC
CATSDDSGGALETQYF
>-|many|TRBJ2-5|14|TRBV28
TGTGCCAGCAAGTCAGGGACTGCATACGAGACCCAGTACTTC
CASKSGTAYETQYF
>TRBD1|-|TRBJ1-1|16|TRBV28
TGTGCCAGCAGCTCGACTGGGACAGGGCTGAACACTGAAGCTTTCTTT
CASSSTGTGLNTEAFF
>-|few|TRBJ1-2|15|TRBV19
TGTGCCAGTAGTACCACCGGGACGTTAATAGGGGGCTACACCTTC
CASSTTGTLIGGYTF
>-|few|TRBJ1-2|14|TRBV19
TGTGCCAGTATCGGGCCGGGACGGGACTATGGCTACACCTTC
CASIGPGRDYGYTF
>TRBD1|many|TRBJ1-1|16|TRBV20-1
TGCAGTGCTAGACTCGCGACAGGGGGCCTGAACACTGAAGCTTTCTTT
CSARLATGGLNTEAFF
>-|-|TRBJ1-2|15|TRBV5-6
TGTGCCAACAGCTTGAATTCGGGGGGGGCGTATGGCTACACCTTC
CANSLNSGGAYGYTF
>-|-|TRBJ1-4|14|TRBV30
TGTGCCTGGAGTCAACAGAGCACCCGTGAAAAACTGTTTTTT
CAWSQQSTREKLFF
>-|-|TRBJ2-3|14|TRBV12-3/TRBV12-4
TGTGCCAGCAATCCCCTTAACGCCCCAGATACGCAGTATTTT
CASNPLNAPDTQYF
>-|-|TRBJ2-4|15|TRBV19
TGTGCCAGTAGCCCCGGGAGACTAGCCAAAAACATTCAGTACTTC
CASSPGRLAKNIQYF
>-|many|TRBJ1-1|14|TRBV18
TGTGCCAGCTCACCACGACGGGCGAACACTGAAGCTTTCTTT
CASSPRRANTEAFF
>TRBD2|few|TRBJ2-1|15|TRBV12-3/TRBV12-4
TGTGCCAGCACCCCCTCGGGACTAGGTGCCGATGAGCAGTTCTTC
CASTPSGLGADEQFF
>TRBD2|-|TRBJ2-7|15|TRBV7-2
TGTGCCAGCAGCTTAGGGAGCAGCGGGAGTCCCGAGCAGTACTTC
CASSLGSSGSPEQYF
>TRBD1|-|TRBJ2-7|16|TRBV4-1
TGCGCCAGCAGCCAAGACCCACGACAGGGGGCGGGCGAGCAGTACTTC
CASSQDPRQGAGEQYF